Presented here are 27 T cell receptor beta chains from one specimen sequenced in a study of cytomegalovirus exposure and HLA in healthy donors. Primers: 60 Vbeta forward and 13 Jbeta reverse. Here immunoSEQ multiplex PCR was the method, and the copy in TCRdb shows in-frame clones only, minus some. The sample spans under 130,000 clones; the ten largest clones claim 3% to 3.5%. Sequences were obtained from PBMCs. These receptors originate from a man aged 40-49 years in good health and CMV-seronegative.

The chain is built from TRBV5-1 and TRBJ1-4, with a weak D call TRBD1 (6 bases). This CDR3 contains 14 residues. The germline V gene has CDR1 SGHRS and CDR2 YFSETQ. Trimming left V 4 bases short and J 4 bases short, with 11 bases between. The CDR3 DNA is TGCGCCAGCAGCCCGACAGGCTTTAATGAAAAACTGTTTTTT. Its translation: CASSPTGFNEKLFF.

This rearrangement joins TRBV27 to TRBJ1-1; D gene ambiguous. V lost 4 bases, J lost 10 bases, and 19 bases lay in between. This CDR3 has 14 amino acids. CDR1 MNHEY and CDR2 SMNVEV come from the germline V gene (reference sequence). Here the CDR3 DNA reads TGTGCCAGCAGTTACAACGCTGCGAGGGTTATAGCTTTCTTT. Protein sequence: CASSYNAARVIAFF.

The chain employs TRBV9 and TRBJ2-3; possibly TRBD2 for D (5 bases). Germline CDR1 is SGDLS and CDR2 is YYNGEE. V lost 0 bases, J lost 3 bases, and 11 bases lay in between. The CDR3 loop spans 15 amino acids. CDR3: CASSVGSSGTDTQYF. As DNA, the CDR3 is TGTGCCAGCAGCGTAGGTTCCAGCGGAACAGATACGCAGTATTTT.

The chain couples TRBV6-5 to TRBJ2-7; D ambiguous. The CDR3 contains 11 residues. Looked up from germline, CDR1 is MNHEY and CDR2 is SVGAGI. Trimming left V 5 bases short and J 5 bases short, with 7 bases between. CDR3 nucleotide sequence: TGTGCCAGCAGTGTCAAGCACGAGCAGTACTTC. It is translated as CASSVKHEQYF.

CDR3 in amino acids: CASSLGRRTGEEAFF. In nucleotides, the CDR3 is TGTGCCAGCAGCTTAGGCCGGAGAACAGGGGAAGAAGCTTTCTTT. This chain uses TRBV5-6 with TRBJ1-1; TRBD1 aligns across 7 bases. V trimming: 2 bases; J trimming: 8 bases; junction bases outside the gene matches: 12. This CDR3 spans 15 amino acids. CDR1 is SGHDT and CDR2 is YYEEEE in the germline V gene.

This chain links TRBV5-1 with TRBJ1-2, with TRBD1 identical over 9 bases. Germline V lookup: CDR1 SGHRS, CDR2 YFSETQ. The CDR3 length is 14 residues. The V gene end was trimmed by 4 bases and the J gene end by 4 bases; junction bases not matched to a gene: 5. CDR3: CASSEGQGLYGYTF. CDR3 sequence (DNA): TGCGCCAGCAGCGAGGGACAGGGTCTCTATGGCTACACCTTC.

The V call is TRBV6-5, the J call TRBJ2-5; 9 bases are a match to TRBD1. CDR1 is MNHEY and CDR2 is SVGAGI in the germline V gene. This CDR3 region has 15 residues. V shed 4 bases and J 5 bases; nucleotides not matched to a gene: 8. The CDR3 bases are TGTGCCAGCAGTTCTCCTACAGGGGGCCGGGAGACCCAGTACTTC. This gives the protein CASSSPTGGRETQYF.

The chain combines TRBV7-2 with TRBJ2-3; 7 nucleotides line up with TRBD2. V shed 2 bases, J shed 6 bases, and the junction held 8 bases outside the gene matches. CDR1 is SGHTA, CDR2 FQGNSA, per germline. The CDR3 has 15 amino acids. CDR3 nucleotides: TGTGCCAGCAGCTTAATGGCGGGAGCATCTGATACGCAGTATTTT. It yields the protein CASSLMAGASDTQYF.

The chain recombines TRBV7-9 with TRBJ2-7; tentative D call: TRBD2 (6 bases). CDR1 SEHNR and CDR2 FQNEAQ come from the germline V gene (reference sequence). The CDR3 contains 14 residues. V lost 5 bases to trimming and J lost 4 bases, with 15 bases between them. The CDR3, as DNA: TGTGCCAGCAGCCATCCTAGGGAGGAGTACGAGCAGTACTTC. Amino acid sequence: CASSHPREEYEQYF.

This chain connects TRBV6-1 to TRBJ2-3, with unresolved D. Trimming took 2 bases from V and 1 from J, leaving 10 bases between them. Germline V gives CDR1 MNHNS, CDR2 SASEGT. The CDR3 runs to 15 residues. The CDR3: CASSETLVGTDTQYF. CDR3 nucleotides: TGTGCCAGCAGTGAAACTCTAGTGGGCACAGATACGCAGTATTTT.

The V and J genes are TRBV23-1 and TRBJ1-1, with 7 nucleotides matching TRBD1. TRBV23-1 is known as an ORF, though its function is uncertain. V was pared by 9 bases and J by 5 bases, with 9 bases of the junction left unmatched. The CDR3 runs to 13 residues. CDR3 region: CARRQGRWTEAFF. Written as DNA, the CDR3 is TGCGCCAGAAGACAGGGCCGGTGGACTGAAGCTTTCTTT.

V and J are TRBV9 and TRBJ2-1; 11 bases map to TRBD2. Trimming at V came to 0 bases and at J to 5 bases, leaving 4 bases not matched to a gene. The germline gives CDR1 SGDLS, CDR2 YYNGEE. The CDR3 has 16 amino acids. CDR3 amino acids: CASSVGLAGGHNEQFF. CDR3 sequence (DNA): TGTGCCAGCAGCGTAGGCCTAGCGGGGGGTCACAATGAGCAGTTCTTC.

The chain has TRBV2 and TRBJ2-1; TRBD2 agrees at 14 bases. The CDR3 covers 13 residues. The V gene's germline CDR1 is SNHLY and CDR2 FYNNEI. The V segment lost 7 bases and the J segment 16 bases; nucleotides outside the gene matches: 9. The CDR3 sequence: CASMGGLAGEGFF. CDR3 nucleotide sequence: TGTGCCAGCATGGGGGGACTAGCGGGAGAAGGATTCTTC.

V usage is TRBV30 and J usage is TRBJ1-4; D gene ambiguous. This CDR3 comprises 14 residues. Trimming cost V 5 bases and J 4 bases, with 14 bases left between them. Germline values: CDR1 GTSNPN, CDR2 SVGIG (reference sequence). For the CDR3, the DNA is TGTGCCTGGGCAAGGAAACAGAATAATGAAAAACTGTTTTTT. Protein: CAWARKQNNEKLFF.

The CDR3 region has the DNA TGTGCCAGCAGCTTGGCCTCCAGGCTCACAGATACGCAGTATTTT. Translated, it gives CASSLASRLTDTQYF. The chain uses TRBV5-6 and TRBJ2-3, with D hard to call. Trimming cost V 0 bases and J 2 bases, with 10 bases left between them. Germline CDR1 and CDR2: SGHDT and YYEEEE. CDR3 length: 15 amino acids.

This sequence joins TRBV30 and TRBJ2-3, with D unclear. Looked up from germline, CDR1 is GTSNPN and CDR2 is SVGIG (reference sequence). The CDR3 has 13 residues. Deletions cut 2 bases from V and 0 bases from J, with 6 bases between. CDR3 nucleotide sequence: TGTGCCTGGAGTTCAACTAGCACAGATACGCAGTATTTT. Translation gives CAWSSTSTDTQYF. The whole variable domain, filled in from reference TRBV30 and TRBJ2-3, reads SQTIHQWPATLVQPVGSPLSLECTVEGTSNPNLYWYRQAAGRGLQLLFYSVGIGQISSEVPQNLSASRPQDRQFILSSKKLLLSDSGFYLCAWSSTSTDTQYFGPGTRLTVL.

V gene TRBV5-1 combines with J gene TRBJ1-1, with D uncertain. V dropped 0 bases and J dropped 1 base, with 4 bases sitting between them. This CDR3 is built from 13 residues. CDR1 is SGHRS, CDR2 YFSETQ, per germline. CDR3 sequence (DNA): TGCGCCAGCAGCTTGGACTCGAACACTGAAGCTTTCTTT. The encoded protein is CASSLDSNTEAFF.

The CDR3 here is CASSLGDRLNTEAFF. The CDR3 DNA reads as TGTGCCAGCAGCTTGGGGGACAGGTTGAACACTGAAGCTTTCTTT. The chain carries TRBV5-8 and TRBJ1-1, with 8 bases identical to TRBD1. This CDR3 region has 15 residues. The J segment lost 0 bases and the V segment lost 0 bases, leaving 1 base of the junction unmatched. Germline V gives CDR1 SGHTS, CDR2 YDEGEE.

The chain has TRBV7-8 and TRBJ2-1, with D possibly TRBD2 on 6 matching bases. The germline CDR1 and CDR2 sequences are SGHVS and FQNEAQ. The V end was cut by 1 base, the J end by 9 bases, with 13 bases between. The CDR3 contains 14 residues. The CDR3 spells CASSLGRGIVEQFF. CDR3 coding DNA: TGTGCCAGCAGCTTAGGTCGGGGGATCGTTGAGCAGTTCTTC.

This sequence joins TRBV5-1 and TRBJ2-3, with D possibly TRBD2 on 6 matching bases. V lost 4 bases to trimming and J lost 0 bases, with 24 bases between them. This CDR3 is built from 19 residues. Germline V lookup: CDR1 SGHRS, CDR2 YFSETQ. CDR3 nucleotide sequence: TGCGCCAGCAGCCCCCGTGGGGGAGGACTAACACCTAGCACAGATACGCAGTATTTT. It translates to CASSPRGGGLTPSTDTQYF.

CDR3 residues: CASSEQGDQPQHF. In DNA, the CDR3 is TGCGCCAGCAGTGAACAGGGGGATCAGCCCCAGCATTTT. The V gene is TRBV10-1, the J gene TRBJ1-5; 8 nucleotides line up with TRBD1. Germline trimming cut 3 bases from V and 5 bases from J; bases unmatched to any gene: 0. The germline gives CDR1 WNHNN, CDR2 SYGVQD (reference sequence). This CDR3 has 13 residues.

The V call is TRBV7-2, the J call TRBJ1-3, with D unresolved. Trimming stripped 3 bases from V and 3 bases from J, with 15 bases between. The CDR3 runs to 16 residues. Germline loops: CDR1 SGHTA, CDR2 FQGNSA. The DNA for the CDR3 is TGTGCCAGCAGCTTTGGAGCTGATCTATATGGAAACACCATATATTTT. Its translation is CASSFGADLYGNTIYF.

The chain employs TRBV11-3 and TRBJ2-1; weak D call: TRBD2 (6 bases). The CDR3 runs to 14 residues. Deletions cut 3 bases from V and 5 bases from J, with 11 bases between. Germline CDR1 and CDR2: SGHNT and YENEEA. CDR3 amino acids: CASSLGTLNNEQFF. DNA for the CDR3: TGTGCCAGCAGCTTGGGGACTCTTAACAATGAGCAGTTCTTC.

The J gene is TRBJ2-3, the V gene TRBV4-2; 7 bases are a match to TRBD2. The CDR3 sequence is 16 residues long. The V gene's germline CDR1 is LGHNA and CDR2 YNFKEQ. With 0 bases clipped from V and 1 base from J, the junction kept 4 bases outside the gene matches. CDR3 DNA: TGTGCCAGCAGCCAAGAGGTCCTAGCGGGCACAGATACGCAGTATTTT. It is translated as CASSQEVLAGTDTQYF.

The chain employs TRBV18 and TRBJ2-7; TRBD1 aligns across 9 bases. The CDR3 consists of 15 residues. Germline-derived CDR1 and CDR2 are KGHSH and LQKENI. J lost 3 bases, V lost 3 bases, and 6 bases had no gene match. The CDR3 sequence is CASSPQGQGGYEQYF. The DNA for the CDR3 is TGTGCCAGCTCACCCCAGGGACAGGGAGGCTACGAGCAGTACTTC.

The chain is built from TRBV11-1 and TRBJ1-5; 9 positions match TRBD1. The CDR3 extends over 16 amino acids. CDR1 is SGHAT, CDR2 FQDESV, per germline (reference sequence). With 4 bases clipped from V and 7 bases from J, the junction kept 11 bases outside the gene matches. The CDR3 reads CASSSSYRGRRQPQHF. In DNA form, the CDR3 reads TGTGCCAGCAGCTCCTCCTACAGGGGGCGTAGGCAGCCCCAGCATTTT.

The rearrangement uses TRBV7-8 and TRBJ1-1, with 8 nucleotides matching TRBD1. Germline-derived CDR1 and CDR2 are SGHVS and FQNEAQ. The length of the CDR3 is 15 residues. Trimming at V came to 1 base and at J to 1 base, leaving 2 bases not matched to a gene. CDR3: CASSLVQGANTEAFF. The CDR3 DNA reads as TGTGCCAGCAGCTTAGTTCAGGGGGCGAACACTGAAGCTTTCTTT.